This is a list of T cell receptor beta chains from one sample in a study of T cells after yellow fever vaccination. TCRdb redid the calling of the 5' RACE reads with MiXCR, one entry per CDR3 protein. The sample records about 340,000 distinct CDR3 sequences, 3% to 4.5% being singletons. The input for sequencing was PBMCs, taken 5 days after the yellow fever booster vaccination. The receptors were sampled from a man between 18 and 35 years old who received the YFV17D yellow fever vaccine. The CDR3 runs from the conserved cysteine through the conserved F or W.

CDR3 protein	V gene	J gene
CASSMPGTGPMNEQFF	TRBV5-5	TRBJ2-1
CASSLAQGSPYEQYF	TRBV5-1	TRBJ2-7
CASSRDRDSQETQYF	TRBV7-2	TRBJ2-5
CASSLQDSPEQYF	TRBV27	TRBJ2-7
CASRLDVGGPFF	TRBV5-1	TRBJ2-1
CASSSKGQNQPQHF	TRBV18	TRBJ1-5
CASSPALAAAGELFF	TRBV7-2	TRBJ2-2
CASSPRGGGEKLFF	TRBV14	TRBJ1-4
CASSPTSGVYEQYF	TRBV12-3/TRBV12-4	TRBJ2-7
CASSIYGTVNEKLFF	TRBV19	TRBJ1-4
CASSFPGQPSGELFF	TRBV28	TRBJ2-2
CASSTSRQAAEKLFF	TRBV19	TRBJ1-4
CASSKGLAGYNEQFF	TRBV11-3	TRBJ2-1
CASSWQGASETQYF	TRBV7-9	TRBJ2-5
CASSSDHIQYF	TRBV7-2	TRBJ2-4
CASSIGQGNTGELFF	TRBV19	TRBJ2-2
CASSLNKAGGELFF	TRBV5-1	TRBJ2-2
CASSETGLDQPQHF	TRBV2	TRBJ1-5
CASSLVQGEAEAFF	TRBV5-1	TRBJ1-1
CASSWNYRVYGYTF	TRBV7-9	TRBJ1-2
CASSLVVEDTQYF	TRBV7-3	TRBJ2-3
CASSEGVTNTGELFF	TRBV2	TRBJ2-2
CASSDAGTGGSYEQYF	TRBV6-2/TRBV6-3	TRBJ2-7
CASSLEGTPTGTQYF	TRBV12-3/TRBV12-4	TRBJ2-3
CASSYGGAPMDGYTF	TRBV6-5	TRBJ1-2
CSARSPVRPLNEKLFF	TRBV20-1	TRBJ1-4
CASSPGRSSGNTIYF	TRBV7-2	TRBJ1-3
CASSFSVYEQFF	TRBV11-2	TRBJ2-1
CASSLLTDSPLHF	TRBV7-3	TRBJ1-6
CASRPRQGGDEQYF	TRBV7-9	TRBJ2-7
CATMGPGSYETQYF	TRBV24-1	TRBJ2-5
CASSLEVGGGNSPLHF	TRBV7-2	TRBJ1-6
CASSPGPTGNSGNTIYF	TRBV18	TRBJ1-3
CASSLEPSYGYTF	TRBV7-8	TRBJ1-2
CASTQGLSEQFF	TRBV19	TRBJ2-1
CASSLQLAGGSDTQYF	TRBV7-2	TRBJ2-3
CASGEVLNTEAFF	TRBV6-5	TRBJ1-1
CSAMPGSSYNEQFF	TRBV20-1	TRBJ2-1
CASRTDRGGNQPQHF	TRBV6-5	TRBJ1-5
CASSRDVNTDTQYF	TRBV4-3	TRBJ2-3
CAIRAGGLADTQYF	TRBV10-3	TRBJ2-3